The sequence of this T cell receptor (beta chain) was determined in a study of persistence of HIV-infected CD4 T cells. Background on the study: The sample holds CD4+ T cells responsive to CMV or HIV-1 Gag. Study observations and caveats: Bulk TCR data could not be restricted to HIV-1-infected CMV-responding cells. TCRbeta richness was lower in CMV- and Gag-responding cells than in anti-CD3/anti-CD28-responding cells.

Trimming removed 5 bases from V and 7 bases from J, with 15 bases in between. There are 15 residues in the CDR3. Germline V gene sequence: CDR1 SGHTA, CDR2 FQGNSA. This was the immunoSEQ version 4 assay in survey mode. Clones were read by immunoSEQ multiplex PCR, and TCRdb kept only the in-frame ones, dropping some. The sample contains fewer than 30,000 clones, roughly four fifths of which appear only once. Comments on this clone: Its matching antigen is unknown.

Stimulation used approximately 9.1 ug/mL lysate from CMV-infected fibroblasts. Sorted nonresponding memory CD4+ T cells were CD40L-negative, CD69-negative, CD45RO-high. Inclusion required CMV-positive serology and CD4+ counts above 400 cells/uL. The sequence came from an adult man with HIV who was CMV-seropositive. The sample in question was CD4+ T cells sorted from PBMCs after approximately 19-hour stimulation, obtained from a patient who received antiretroviral therapy. The chain combines TRBV7-2 with TRBJ1-6; no definite D call. The CDR3 protein is CASSPPGGRNSPLHF. The CDR3 DNA sequence: TGTGCCAGCAGCCCCCCGGGAGGGAGGAATTCACCCCTCCACTTT.